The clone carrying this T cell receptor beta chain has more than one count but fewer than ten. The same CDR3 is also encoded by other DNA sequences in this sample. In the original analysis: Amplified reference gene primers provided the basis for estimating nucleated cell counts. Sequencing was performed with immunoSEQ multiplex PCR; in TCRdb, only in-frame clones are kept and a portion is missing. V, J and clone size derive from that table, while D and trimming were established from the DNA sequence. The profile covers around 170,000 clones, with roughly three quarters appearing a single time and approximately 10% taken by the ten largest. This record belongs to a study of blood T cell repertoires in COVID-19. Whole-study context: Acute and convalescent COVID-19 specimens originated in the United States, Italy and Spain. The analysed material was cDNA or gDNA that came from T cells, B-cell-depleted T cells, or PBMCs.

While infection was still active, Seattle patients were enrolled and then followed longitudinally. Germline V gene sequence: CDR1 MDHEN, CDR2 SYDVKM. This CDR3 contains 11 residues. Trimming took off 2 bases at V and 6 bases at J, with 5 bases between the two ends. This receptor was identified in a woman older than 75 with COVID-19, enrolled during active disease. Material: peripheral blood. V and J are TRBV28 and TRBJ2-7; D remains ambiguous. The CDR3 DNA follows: TGTGCCAGCAGTTTACGAGGCGAGCAGTACTTC. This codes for CASSLRGEQYF.